This T cell receptor beta chain was sequenced for a study of siplizumab effects on memory and regulatory T cells. Assay: immunoSEQ multiplex PCR; the TCRdb copy retains only in-frame clones and omits some. The sample consists of around 99,000 clones, 90% to 95% of them appearing once. This CDR3 contains 18 residues. CDR1 is LGHNA and CDR2 is YNFKEQ in the germline V gene. V trimming: 0 bases; J trimming: 2 bases; junction bases outside the gene matches: 9. General observations from the study: Naive T cells apparently outstripped memory cells in diversity and seemed major alloresponse contributors. Roughly 75-97% of proliferating CD4+ or CD8+ clones lacked an assignable naive or memory phenotype. Proliferating siplizumab-culture Treg suppressive function went unconfirmed. The drug siplizumab significantly decreased the alloreactive sequences that could be traced to unstimulated CD4+ memory cells.

As regards this clone: Its specificity is unknown.

The sample was Tregs sorted from blood. The V and J genes are TRBV4-2 and TRBJ2-2; 7 bases map to TRBD1. This TCR derives from a human donor in good health. In DNA form, the CDR3 reads TGTGCCAGCAGCCAAGAGCCTGTTGGGACAGTCAACACCGGGGAGCTGTTTTTT. Encoded protein: CASSQEPVGTVNTGELFF.